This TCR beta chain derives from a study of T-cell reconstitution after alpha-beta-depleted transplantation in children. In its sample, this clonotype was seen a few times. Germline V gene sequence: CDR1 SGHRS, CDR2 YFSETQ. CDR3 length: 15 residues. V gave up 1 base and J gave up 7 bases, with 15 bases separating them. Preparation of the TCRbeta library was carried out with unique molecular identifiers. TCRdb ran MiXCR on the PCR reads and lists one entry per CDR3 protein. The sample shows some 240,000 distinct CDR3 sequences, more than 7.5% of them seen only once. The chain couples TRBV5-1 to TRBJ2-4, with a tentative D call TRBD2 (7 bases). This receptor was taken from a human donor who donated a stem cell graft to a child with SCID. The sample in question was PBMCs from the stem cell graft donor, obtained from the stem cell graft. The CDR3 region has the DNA TGCGCCAGCAGCTTGTCTGGGGGGGGGGCGAACATTCAGTACTTC. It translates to CASSLSGGGANIQYF. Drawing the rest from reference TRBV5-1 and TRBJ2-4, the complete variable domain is KAGVTQTPRYLIKTRGQQVTLSCSPISGHRSVSWYQQTPGQGLQFLFEYFSETQRNKGNFPGRFSGRQFSNSRSEMNVSTLELGDSALYLCASSLSGGGANIQYFGAGTRLSVL.